Following are 21 T cell receptor beta chains from one sample sequenced in a study of blood T cell repertoires in COVID-19. Sequencing used immunoSEQ multiplex PCR; TCRdb keeps in-frame clones, though not all of them. In the table there are more than 400,000 clones, 70% to 90% of which are singletons. The specimen sequenced was peripheral blood. The receptors come from a human donor in a cohort sampled during active COVID-19.

The genes are TRBV19 and TRBJ2-1, with a weak D call TRBD2 (6 bases). The CDR3 extends over 13 amino acids. Germline V gene lookup returns CDR1 LNHDA and CDR2 SQIVND (reference sequence). Trimming stripped 11 bases from V and 9 bases from J, with 20 bases between. The CDR3 DNA is TGTGCCGGGGAGGTCAACGGGAGTGGTGAGCAGTTCTTC. Encoded protein: CAGEVNGSGEQFF.

The rearrangement links TRBV28 to TRBJ2-7; no clear D gene. The CDR3 has 14 amino acids. The V end lost 2 bases, the J end lost 5 bases, and 13 bases lay between the germline ends. The germline CDR1 and CDR2 sequences are MDHEN and SYDVKM. The chain's CDR3 is CASSLGQNIHEQYF. Here the CDR3 DNA reads TGTGCCAGCAGTTTAGGTCAGAATATCCACGAGCAGTACTTC.

This clone has only one observation. The V and J genes are TRBV19 and TRBJ1-2, with 7 nucleotides matching TRBD1. CDR3 length: 13 residues. Germline values: CDR1 LNHDA, CDR2 SQIVND (reference sequence). J lost 2 bases, V lost 6 bases, and 3 bases had no gene match. CDR3 sequence (DNA): TGTGCCAGTAGCTGGACAGGAAACTATGGCTACACCTTC. Translating it yields CASSWTGNYGYTF.

This clone was seen more than once but under ten times. This chain uses TRBV7-6 with TRBJ2-5; TRBD2 matches at 7 bases. V was clipped by 4 bases and J by 0 bases; unmatched bases: 5. The CDR3 loop spans 15 amino acids. The germline V gene has CDR1 SGHVS and CDR2 FNYEAQ. This CDR3 reads CASSSGAGYQETQYF. CDR3 sequence (DNA): TGTGCCAGCAGCTCCGGAGCGGGATACCAAGAGACCCAGTACTTC. Full variable domain (missing parts from reference TRBV7-6 and TRBJ2-5): GAGVSQSPRYKVTKRGQDVALRCDPISGHVSLYWYRQALGQGPEFLTYFNYEAQQDKSGLPNDRFSAERPEGSISTLTIQRTEQRDSAMYRCASSSGAGYQETQYFGPGTRLLVL.

The chain uses TRBV7-2 and TRBJ2-7; D perhaps matches TRBD2 (5 bases). CDR1 SGHTA and CDR2 FQGNSA come from the germline V gene. V was clipped by 0 bases and J by 4 bases, with 13 bases between them. The CDR3 has 15 amino acids. The CDR3 is CASSLALPPGYEQYF. In nucleotides, the CDR3 is TGTGCCAGCAGCTTAGCCCTACCTCCGGGGTACGAGCAGTACTTC.

V usage is TRBV5-1 and J usage is TRBJ2-7, with a possible D match to TRBD2 (6 bases). CDR1 SGHRS and CDR2 YFSETQ come from the germline V gene. The CDR3 consists of 12 residues. V gave up 2 bases and J gave up 4 bases, with 7 bases separating them. CDR3 DNA sequence: TGCGCCAGCAGCTTCGGGGGATACGAGCAGTACTTC. It specifies CASSFGGYEQYF.

In this sample, this clone turned up a few times. The V and J genes are TRBV24-1 and TRBJ1-1; 7 bases align to TRBD1. The ends lost 6 bases at V and 1 base at J; junction bases unmatched: 4. Germline loops: CDR1 KGHDR, CDR2 SFDVKD. CDR3 length equals 14 residues. Written as DNA, the CDR3 is TGTGCCACCAGTTCGGGACAGAGGAACACTGAAGCTTTCTTT. As protein: CATSSGQRNTEAFF.

The chain carries TRBV15 and TRBJ2-7; D gene unclear. CDR3 length equals 15 residues. Trimming took 0 bases from V and 2 from J, leaving 11 bases between them. Germline V CDR1 and CDR2: LNHNV, YYDKDF (reference sequence). In DNA, the CDR3 is TGTGCCACCAGCAGAGAACAATCGTCCCCCTACGAGCAGTACTTC. It is translated as CATSREQSSPYEQYF.

In this sample, this clone turned up many times. The CDR3 reads CASSRTPSGIYEQYF. CDR3 nucleotide sequence: TGTGCCAGCAGCCGAACCCCTAGCGGGATCTACGAGCAGTACTTC. This rearrangement joins TRBV12-1 to TRBJ2-7; the table's D gene call, TRBD2, was not cross checked with the DNA. TRBV12-1 is a documented pseudogene. The CDR3 extends over 15 amino acids.

This CDR3 is CASSQPRAGGLYEQYF. CDR3 sequence (DNA): TGCGCCAGCAGCCAGCCTAGGGCGGGAGGGTTATACGAGCAGTACTTC. The chain has TRBV4-1 and TRBJ2-7; 9 bases are a match to TRBD2. In germline, CDR1 is MGHRA, CDR2 YSYEKL. This CDR3 region has 16 residues. V lost 3 bases, J lost 4 bases, and 10 bases stayed unmatched.

The chain combines TRBV19 with TRBJ1-5; maybe TRBD1 (6 bases). CDR1 and CDR2 (germline): LNHDA, SQIVND (reference sequence). The CDR3 spans 16 residues. Trimming took off 7 bases at V and 2 bases at J, with 18 bases between the two ends. This chain's CDR3 is CASNSPGTIGNQPQHF. The CDR3 DNA reads TGTGCCAGTAATTCCCCTGGGACAATCGGCAATCAGCCCCAGCATTTT.

The chain joins TRBV30 to TRBJ2-2, with 9 bases fitting TRBD2. The germline V gene has CDR1 GTSNPN and CDR2 SVGIG (reference sequence). Unmatched junction bases numbered 12, after V lost 3 bases and J lost 4 bases. The CDR3 extends over 17 amino acids. The CDR3 sequence: CAWRVAGGPKFTGELFF. In nucleotides, the CDR3 is TGTGCCTGGAGGGTTGCGGGAGGGCCAAAATTCACCGGGGAGCTGTTTTTT.

The V gene is TRBV5-4, the J gene TRBJ2-3; D remains ambiguous. The V gene lost 1 base and the J gene lost 0 bases, with 9 bases spanning the gap. This CDR3 is built from 15 residues. The germline V gene has CDR1 SGHNT and CDR2 YYREEE (reference sequence). Here the CDR3 reads CASSLLGQSTDTQYF. The CDR3 bases are TGTGCCAGCAGCTTGTTGGGCCAAAGCACAGATACGCAGTATTTT. Together with reference TRBV5-4 and TRBJ2-3, the CDR3 gives the full variable domain: ETGVTQSPTHLIKTRGQQVTLRCSSQSGHNTVSWYQQALGQGPQFIFQYYREEENGRGNFPPRFSGLQFPNYSSELNVNALELDDSALYLCASSLLGQSTDTQYFGPGTRLTVL.

The chain employs TRBV6-5 and TRBJ1-2; D not resolved. This CDR3 is built from 15 residues. CDR1 is MNHEY and CDR2 is SVGAGI in the germline V gene. V lost 0 bases, J lost 0 bases, and 8 bases lay in between. The CDR3 coding sequence is TGTGCCAGCAGTTACTCTACGGAGACTAACTATGGCTACACCTTC. Residues: CASSYSTETNYGYTF.

This chain connects TRBV4-2 to TRBJ2-1; 7 bases map to TRBD2. V lost 4 bases, J lost 0 bases, and 9 bases stayed unmatched. CDR1 and CDR2 from the germline V gene are LGHNA and YNFKEQ. The CDR3 totals 17 residues. This CDR3 reads CASSRRGDWRSYNEQFF. As DNA, the CDR3 is TGTGCCAGCAGCCGACGGGGGGACTGGCGCTCCTACAATGAGCAGTTCTTC.

The V gene is TRBV12-3 or TRBV12-4, the J gene TRBJ2-1, with 11 bases aligning to TRBD2. CDR3 size: 13 residues. After removal of 10 bases from V and 6 bases from J, the junction contained 5 bases not matched to a gene. The CDR3 spells CATGTSGFNEQFF. CDR3 in DNA: TGTGCCACCGGGACTAGCGGATTCAATGAGCAGTTCTTC.

This sequence joins TRBV5-8 and TRBJ1-5, with 8 bases aligning to TRBD1. V shed 1 base, J shed 5 bases, and the junction held 5 bases outside the gene matches. Germline CDR1 reads SGHTS; CDR2 reads YDEGEE. CDR3 length: 15 amino acids. The CDR3 spells CASSLLRQGHQPQHF. CDR3 DNA: TGTGCCAGCAGCTTGCTTCGACAGGGGCATCAGCCCCAGCATTTT.

This clone was found a few times. This chain connects TRBV30 to TRBJ1-1; D not resolved. V was trimmed by 4 bases and J by 6 bases, leaving 15 bases between them. The CDR3 consists of 13 residues. Germline V gene lookup returns CDR1 GTSNPN and CDR2 SVGIG (reference sequence). This chain's CDR3 is CAWNYREIPEAFF. In DNA form, the CDR3 reads TGTGCCTGGAATTACAGAGAAATCCCTGAAGCTTTCTTT.

This clone showed up just a few times. The identical CDR3 is also encoded by other nucleotide sequences in the sample. V gene TRBV7-6 combines with J gene TRBJ2-3; 7 bases match TRBD2. Germline assignment: CDR1 SGHVS and CDR2 FNYEAQ. With V trimmed by 0 bases and J by 4 bases, 4 bases remained unmatched. The CDR3 is made up of 15 amino acids. The CDR3 sequence: CASSLAGGPSDTQYF. DNA for the CDR3: TGTGCCAGCAGCTTAGCGGGAGGGCCGTCAGATACGCAGTATTTT. The complete variable domain, with remaining parts taken from reference TRBV7-6 and TRBJ2-3, reads GAGVSQSPRYKVTKRGQDVALRCDPISGHVSLYWYRQALGQGPEFLTYFNYEAQQDKSGLPNDRFSAERPEGSISTLTIQRTEQRDSAMYRCASSLAGGPSDTQYFGPGTRLTVL.

The chain couples TRBV6-5 to TRBJ1-1, with D perhaps matching TRBD1 (6 bases). The CDR3 loop spans 13 amino acids. Germline CDR1 is MNHEY and CDR2 is SVGAGI. V was cut by 2 bases and J by 11 bases, with 15 bases left in between. In nucleotides, the CDR3 is TGTGCCAGCAGTTACAGGTGGGCAGGGGACGCTTTCTTT. Its protein product is CASSYRWAGDAFF.

CDR3 in amino acids: CASSKYGAGRETQYF. The CDR3 region has the DNA TGTGCCAGCAGTAAATATGGCGCAGGGAGGGAGACCCAGTACTTC. The chain is built from TRBV27 and TRBJ2-5; tentatively, D is TRBD2 (6 bases). The CDR3 extends over 15 amino acids. Germline V gene data show CDR1 as MNHEY and CDR2 as SMNVEV (reference sequence). V gave up 5 bases and J gave up 5 bases, with 18 bases separating them.